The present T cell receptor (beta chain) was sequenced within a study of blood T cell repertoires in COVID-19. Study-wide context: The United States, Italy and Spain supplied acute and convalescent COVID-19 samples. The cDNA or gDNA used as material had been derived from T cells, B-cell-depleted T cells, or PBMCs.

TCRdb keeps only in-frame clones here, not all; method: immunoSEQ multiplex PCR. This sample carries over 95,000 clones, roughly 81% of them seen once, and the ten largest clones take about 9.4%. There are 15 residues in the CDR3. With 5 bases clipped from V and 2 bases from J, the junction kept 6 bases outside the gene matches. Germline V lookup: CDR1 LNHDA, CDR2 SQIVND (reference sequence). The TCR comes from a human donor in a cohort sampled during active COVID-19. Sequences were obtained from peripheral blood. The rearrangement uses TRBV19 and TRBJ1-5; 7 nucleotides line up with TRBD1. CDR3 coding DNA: TGTGCCAGTAGTTACGACAGGGACGGCAATCAGCCCCAGCATTTT. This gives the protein CASSYDRDGNQPQHF. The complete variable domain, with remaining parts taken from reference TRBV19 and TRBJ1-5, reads DGGITQSPKYLFRKEGQNVTLSCEQNLNHDAMYWYRQDPGQGLRLIYYSQIVNDFQKGDIAEGYSVSREKKESFPLTVTSAQKNPTAFYLCASSYDRDGNQPQHFGDGTRLSIL.